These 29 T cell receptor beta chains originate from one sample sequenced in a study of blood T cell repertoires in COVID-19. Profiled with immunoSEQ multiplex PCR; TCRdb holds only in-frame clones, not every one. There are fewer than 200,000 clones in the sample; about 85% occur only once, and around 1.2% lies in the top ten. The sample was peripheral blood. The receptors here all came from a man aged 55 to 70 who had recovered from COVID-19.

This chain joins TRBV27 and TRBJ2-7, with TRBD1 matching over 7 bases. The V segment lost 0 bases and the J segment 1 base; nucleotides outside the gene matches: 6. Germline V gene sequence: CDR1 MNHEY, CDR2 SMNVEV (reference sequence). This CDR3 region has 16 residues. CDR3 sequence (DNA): TGTGCCAGCAGTTTATCGGGACAGCGAGGTTCCTACGAGCAGTACTTC. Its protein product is CASSLSGQRGSYEQYF.

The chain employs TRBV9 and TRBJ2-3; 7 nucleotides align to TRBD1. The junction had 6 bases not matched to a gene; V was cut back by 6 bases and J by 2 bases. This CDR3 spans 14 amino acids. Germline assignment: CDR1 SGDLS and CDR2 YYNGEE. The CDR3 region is CASNPGQPTDTQYF. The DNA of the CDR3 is TGTGCCAGCAACCCGGGACAGCCCACAGATACGCAGTATTTT. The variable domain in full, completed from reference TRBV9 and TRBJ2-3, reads DSGVTQTPKHLITATGQRVTLRCSPRSGDLSVYWYQQSLDQGLQFLIQYYNGEERAKGNILERFSAQQFPDLHSELNLSSLELGDSALYFCASNPGQPTDTQYFGPGTRLTVL.

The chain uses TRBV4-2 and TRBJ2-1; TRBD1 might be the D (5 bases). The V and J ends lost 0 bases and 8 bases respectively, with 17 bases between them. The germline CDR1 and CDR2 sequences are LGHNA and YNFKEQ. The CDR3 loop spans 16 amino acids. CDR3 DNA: TGTGCCAGCAGCCAAGATTCAGGGCTTCGCGGCGATGAGCAGTTCTTC. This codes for CASSQDSGLRGDEQFF.

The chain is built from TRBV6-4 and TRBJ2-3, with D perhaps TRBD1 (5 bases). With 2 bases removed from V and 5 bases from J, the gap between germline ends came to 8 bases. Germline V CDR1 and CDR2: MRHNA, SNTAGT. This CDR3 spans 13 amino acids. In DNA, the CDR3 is TGTGCCAGCAGTGACCTGGGGCAAGATACGCAGTATTTT. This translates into CASSDLGQDTQYF.

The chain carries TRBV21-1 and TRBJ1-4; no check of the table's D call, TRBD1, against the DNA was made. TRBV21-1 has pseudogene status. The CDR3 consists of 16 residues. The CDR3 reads CASSTWGTVNNEKLFF. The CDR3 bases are TGTGCCAGCAGCACCTGGGGGACAGTGAATAATGAAAAACTGTTTTTT.

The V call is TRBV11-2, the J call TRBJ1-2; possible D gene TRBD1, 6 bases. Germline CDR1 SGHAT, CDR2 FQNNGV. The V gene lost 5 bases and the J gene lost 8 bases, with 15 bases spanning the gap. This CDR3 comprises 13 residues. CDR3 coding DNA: TGTGCCAGCAGCCGCACCAACAGGGAGGGCTACACCTTC. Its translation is CASSRTNREGYTF.

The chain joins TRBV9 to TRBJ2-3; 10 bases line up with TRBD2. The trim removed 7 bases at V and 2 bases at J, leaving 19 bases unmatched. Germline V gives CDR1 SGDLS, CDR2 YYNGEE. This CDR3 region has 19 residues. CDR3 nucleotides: TGTGCCAGCTCAAGGGGGCTAGCGGGGGCCTATTCCGTCACAGATACGCAGTATTTT. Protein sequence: CASSRGLAGAYSVTDTQYF.

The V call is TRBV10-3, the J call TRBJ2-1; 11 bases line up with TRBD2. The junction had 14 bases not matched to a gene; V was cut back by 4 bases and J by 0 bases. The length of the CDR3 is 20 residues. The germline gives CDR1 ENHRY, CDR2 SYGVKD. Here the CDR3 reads CAISATSTSGELSSYNEQFF. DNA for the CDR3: TGTGCCATCAGTGCGACATCGACTAGCGGGGAACTCAGCTCCTACAATGAGCAGTTCTTC.

The CDR3 DNA is TGTGCCAGCAGCTTAGGACTAGCGGGGGGGTTATACGAGCAGTACTTC. As protein: CASSLGLAGGLYEQYF. This chain uses TRBV5-5 with TRBJ2-7; TRBD2 matches 15 bases. The germline gives CDR1 SGHKS, CDR2 YYEKEE (reference sequence). The junction had 4 bases not matched to a gene; V was cut back by 2 bases and J by 4 bases. The CDR3 has 16 amino acids.

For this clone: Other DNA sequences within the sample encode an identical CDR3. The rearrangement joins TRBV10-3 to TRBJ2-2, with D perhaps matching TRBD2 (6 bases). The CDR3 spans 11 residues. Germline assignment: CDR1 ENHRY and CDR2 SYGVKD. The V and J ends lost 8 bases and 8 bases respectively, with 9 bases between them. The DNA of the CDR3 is TGTGCCATCGGGAGGAATGGGGAGCTGTTTTTT. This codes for CAIGRNGELFF.

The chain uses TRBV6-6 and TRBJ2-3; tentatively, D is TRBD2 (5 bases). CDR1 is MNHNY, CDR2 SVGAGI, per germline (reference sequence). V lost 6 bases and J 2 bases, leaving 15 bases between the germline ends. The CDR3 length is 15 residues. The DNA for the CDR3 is TGTGCCAGCAGCTCCCCAAGCGGCTACACAGATACGCAGTATTTT. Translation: CASSSPSGYTDTQYF.

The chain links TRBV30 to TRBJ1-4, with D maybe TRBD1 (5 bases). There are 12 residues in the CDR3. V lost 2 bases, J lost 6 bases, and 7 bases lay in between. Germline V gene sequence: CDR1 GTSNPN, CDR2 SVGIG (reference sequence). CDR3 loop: CAWSTGHEKLFF. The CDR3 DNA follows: TGTGCCTGGAGTACAGGCCATGAAAAACTGTTTTTT.

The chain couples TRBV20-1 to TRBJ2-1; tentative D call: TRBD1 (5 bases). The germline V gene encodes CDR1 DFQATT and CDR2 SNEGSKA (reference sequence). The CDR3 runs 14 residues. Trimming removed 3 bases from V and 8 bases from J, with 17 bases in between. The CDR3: CSASRGRGWDEQFF. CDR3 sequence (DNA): TGCAGTGCTAGTAGGGGCAGAGGTTGGGATGAGCAGTTCTTC.

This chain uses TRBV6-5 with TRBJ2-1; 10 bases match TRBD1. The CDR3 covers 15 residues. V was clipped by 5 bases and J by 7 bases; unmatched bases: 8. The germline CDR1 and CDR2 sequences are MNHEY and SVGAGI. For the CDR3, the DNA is TGTGCCAGCAGTCCTCACGGGACAGGGGTAAATGAGCAGTTCTTC. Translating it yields CASSPHGTGVNEQFF.

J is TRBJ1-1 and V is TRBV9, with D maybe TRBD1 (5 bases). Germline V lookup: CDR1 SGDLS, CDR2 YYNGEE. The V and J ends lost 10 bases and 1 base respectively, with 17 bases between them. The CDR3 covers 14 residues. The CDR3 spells CAARNRRKNTEAFF. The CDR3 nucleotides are TGTGCCGCTAGAAACAGGCGGAAGAACACTGAAGCTTTCTTT.

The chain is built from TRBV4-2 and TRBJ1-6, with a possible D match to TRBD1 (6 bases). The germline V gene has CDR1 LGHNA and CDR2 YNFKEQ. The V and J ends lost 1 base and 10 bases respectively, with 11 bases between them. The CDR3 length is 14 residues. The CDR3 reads CASSQGRGGSPLHF. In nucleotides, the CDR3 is TGTGCCAGCAGCCAAGGCAGGGGAGGGTCACCCCTCCACTTT.

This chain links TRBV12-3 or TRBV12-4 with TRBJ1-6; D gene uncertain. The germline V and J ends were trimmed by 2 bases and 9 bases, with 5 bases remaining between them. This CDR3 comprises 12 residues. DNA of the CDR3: TGTGCCAGCAGTTTACTCGGTTCACCCCTCCACTTT. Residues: CASSLLGSPLHF.

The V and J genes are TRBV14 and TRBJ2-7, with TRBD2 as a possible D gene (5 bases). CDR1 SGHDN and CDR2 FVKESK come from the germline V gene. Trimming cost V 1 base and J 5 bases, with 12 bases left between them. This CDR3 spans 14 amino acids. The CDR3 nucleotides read TGTGCCAGCAGCCAAGTCCCGGGGATGGACGAGCAGTACTTC. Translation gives CASSQVPGMDEQYF.

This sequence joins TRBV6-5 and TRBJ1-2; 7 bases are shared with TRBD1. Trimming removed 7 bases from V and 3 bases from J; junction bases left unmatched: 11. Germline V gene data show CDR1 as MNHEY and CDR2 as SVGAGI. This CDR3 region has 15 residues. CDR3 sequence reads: CASTFNRGSDYGYTF. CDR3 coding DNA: TGTGCCAGCACCTTCAACAGGGGATCGGACTATGGCTACACCTTC.

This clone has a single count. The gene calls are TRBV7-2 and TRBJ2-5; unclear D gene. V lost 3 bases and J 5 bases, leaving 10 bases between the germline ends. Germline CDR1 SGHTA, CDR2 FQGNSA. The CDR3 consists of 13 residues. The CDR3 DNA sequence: TGTGCCAGCAGCTTCGGGTTGAGCGAGACCCAGTACTTC. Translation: CASSFGLSETQYF.

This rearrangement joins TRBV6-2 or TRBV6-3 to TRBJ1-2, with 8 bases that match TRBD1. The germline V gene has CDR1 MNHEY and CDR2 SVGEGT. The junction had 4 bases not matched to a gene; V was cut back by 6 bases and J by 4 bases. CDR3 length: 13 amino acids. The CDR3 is CASSPTGGYGYTF. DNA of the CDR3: TGTGCCAGCAGCCCTACAGGGGGCTATGGCTACACCTTC.

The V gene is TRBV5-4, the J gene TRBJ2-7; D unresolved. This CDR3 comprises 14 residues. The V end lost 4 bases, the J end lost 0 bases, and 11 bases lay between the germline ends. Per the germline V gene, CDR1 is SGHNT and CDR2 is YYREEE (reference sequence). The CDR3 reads CASSVVSSSYEQYF. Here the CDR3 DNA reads TGTGCCAGCAGCGTAGTAAGCTCCTCCTACGAGCAGTACTTC.

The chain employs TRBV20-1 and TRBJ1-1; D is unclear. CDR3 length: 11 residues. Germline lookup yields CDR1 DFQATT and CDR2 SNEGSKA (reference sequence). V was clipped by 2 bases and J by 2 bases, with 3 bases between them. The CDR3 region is CSARRNTEAFF. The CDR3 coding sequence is TGCAGTGCTAGACGTAACACTGAAGCTTTCTTT.

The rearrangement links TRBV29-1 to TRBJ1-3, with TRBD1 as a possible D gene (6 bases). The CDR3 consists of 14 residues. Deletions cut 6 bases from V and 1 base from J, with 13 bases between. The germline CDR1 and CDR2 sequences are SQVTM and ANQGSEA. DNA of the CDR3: TGCAGCGTGGCCACTACAGGGTCTGGAAACACCATATATTTT. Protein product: CSVATTGSGNTIYF. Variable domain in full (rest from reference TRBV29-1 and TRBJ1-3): SAVISQKPSRDICQRGTSLTIQCQVDSQVTMMFWYRQQPGQSLTLIATANQGSEATYESGFVIDKFPISRPNLTFSTLTVSNMSPEDSSIYLCSVATTGSGNTIYFGEGSWLTVV.

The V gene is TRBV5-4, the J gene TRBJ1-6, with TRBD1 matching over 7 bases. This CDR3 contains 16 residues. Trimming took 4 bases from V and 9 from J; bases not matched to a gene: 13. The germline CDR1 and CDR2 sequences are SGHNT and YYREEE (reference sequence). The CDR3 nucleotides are TGTGCCAGCAGCCTCCGACAGGGATCGATCGGTTCACCCCTCCACTTT. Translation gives CASSLRQGSIGSPLHF. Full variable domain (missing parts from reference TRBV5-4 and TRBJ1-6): ETGVTQSPTHLIKTRGQQVTLRCSSQSGHNTVSWYQQALGQGPQFIFQYYREEENGRGNFPPRFSGLQFPNYSSELNVNALELDDSALYLCASSLRQGSIGSPLHFGNGTRLTVT.

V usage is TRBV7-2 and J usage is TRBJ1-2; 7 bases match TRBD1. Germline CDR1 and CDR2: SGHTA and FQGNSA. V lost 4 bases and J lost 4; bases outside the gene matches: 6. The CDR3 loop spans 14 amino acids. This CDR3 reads CASSSSGQLYGYTF. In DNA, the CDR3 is TGTGCCAGCAGCTCCTCGGGACAGCTCTATGGCTACACCTTC.

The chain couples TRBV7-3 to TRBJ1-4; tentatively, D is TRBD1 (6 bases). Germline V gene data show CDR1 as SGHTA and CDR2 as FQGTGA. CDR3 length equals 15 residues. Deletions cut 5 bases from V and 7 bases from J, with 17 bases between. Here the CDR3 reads CASSRAAGVGEKLFF. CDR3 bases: TGTGCCAGCAGCCGTGCTGCAGGGGTCGGTGAAAAACTGTTTTTT.

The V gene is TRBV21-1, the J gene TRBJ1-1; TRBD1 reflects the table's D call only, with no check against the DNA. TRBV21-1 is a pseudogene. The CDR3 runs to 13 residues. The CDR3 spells CAGRQGANTEAFF. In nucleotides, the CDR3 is TGTGCCGGCCGACAGGGGGCGAACACTGAAGCTTTCTTT.

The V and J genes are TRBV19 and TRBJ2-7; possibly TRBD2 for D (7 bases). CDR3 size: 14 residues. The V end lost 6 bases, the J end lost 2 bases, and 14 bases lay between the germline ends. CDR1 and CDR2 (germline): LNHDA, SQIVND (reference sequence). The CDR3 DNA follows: TGTGCCAGTAGCCCCCAGGGGACTACCTACGAGCAGTACTTC. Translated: CASSPQGTTYEQYF.